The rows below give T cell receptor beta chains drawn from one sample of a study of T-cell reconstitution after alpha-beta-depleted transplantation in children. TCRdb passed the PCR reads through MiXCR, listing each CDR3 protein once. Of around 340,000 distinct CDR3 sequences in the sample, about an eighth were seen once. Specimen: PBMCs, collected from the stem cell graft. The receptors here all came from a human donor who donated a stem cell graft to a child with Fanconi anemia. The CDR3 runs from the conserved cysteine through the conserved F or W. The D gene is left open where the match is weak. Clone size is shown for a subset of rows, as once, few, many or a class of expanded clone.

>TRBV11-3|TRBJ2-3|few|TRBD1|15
TGTGCCAGCAGCTCCTGGACAGGGGGTTCAGATACGCAGTATTTT
CASSSWTGGSDTQYF
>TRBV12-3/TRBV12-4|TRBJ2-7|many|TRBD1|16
TGTGCCAGCACCGATCCGGGACAGGGGAGCTCCTACGAGCAGTACTTC
CASTDPGQGSSYEQYF
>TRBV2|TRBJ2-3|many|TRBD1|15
TGTGCCAGCAGTGGATTAGGACAGGGCGATTTTACGCAGTATTTT
CASSGLGQGDFTQYF
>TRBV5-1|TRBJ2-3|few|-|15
TGCGCCAGCAGCTTTACAGGGAGGAGCACAGATACGCAGTATTTT
CASSFTGRSTDTQYF
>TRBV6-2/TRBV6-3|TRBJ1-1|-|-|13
TGTGCCAGCAGCAGTTACCCGGGGACTGAAGCTTTCTTT
CASSSYPGTEAFF
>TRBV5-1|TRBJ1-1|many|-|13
TGCGCCAGCAGCTTTCAGGGCAGCACTGAAGCTTTCTTT
CASSFQGSTEAFF
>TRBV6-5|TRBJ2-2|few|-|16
TGTGCCAGCAGTCGCACCGGGACTCGCAAGACCGGGGAGCTGTTTTTT
CASSRTGTRKTGELFF
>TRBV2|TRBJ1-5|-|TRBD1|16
TGTGCCAGCAGGCCCGACAGGGTCGGGAACAATCAGCCCCAGCATTTT
CASRPDRVGNNQPQHF
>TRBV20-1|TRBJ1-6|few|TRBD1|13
TGCAGTGCTCTAGGACAGGGGGATTCACCCCTCCACTTT
CSALGQGDSPLHF
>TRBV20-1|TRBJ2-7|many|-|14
TGCAGTACTACCCTTGGGACGGACTCCTACGAGCAGTACTTC
CSTTLGTDSYEQYF
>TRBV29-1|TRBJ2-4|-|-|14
TGCAGCGTTGTTCTAGGAGGGCGAGGAGACATTCAGTACTTC
CSVVLGGRGDIQYF
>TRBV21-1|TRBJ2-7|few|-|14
TGTGCCAGCAGCAAGTATGAGGGAGCCTGCGAGCAGTACTTC
CASSKYEGACEQYF
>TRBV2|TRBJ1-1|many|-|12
TGTGCCAGCAGTGTTGGGGCCACTGAAGCTTTCTTT
CASSVGATEAFF
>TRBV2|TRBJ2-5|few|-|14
TGTGCCAGCAGACGAACCGGGGACCAAGAGACCCAGTACTTC
CASRRTGDQETQYF
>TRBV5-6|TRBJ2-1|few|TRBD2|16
TGTGCCAGCAGCTTTAATAGCGGGGTAAACTACAATGAGCAGTTCTTC
CASSFNSGVNYNEQFF
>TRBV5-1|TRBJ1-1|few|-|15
TGCGCCAGCAGCTTCGGGTTCAGCCAGAACACTGAAGCTTTCTTT
CASSFGFSQNTEAFF
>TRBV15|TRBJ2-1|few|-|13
TGTGCCACCAGCAGAGATAGAATCGATGAGCAGTTCTTC
CATSRDRIDEQFF
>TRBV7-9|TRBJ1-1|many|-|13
TGTGCCAGCCACGCCCAGGTGGAGACTGAAGCTTTCTTT
CASHAQVETEAFF
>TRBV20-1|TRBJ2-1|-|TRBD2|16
TGCTGTGCTAGAGATCCTTCTAGCGGGGGGATCAATGAGCAGTTCTTC
CCARDPSSGGINEQFF
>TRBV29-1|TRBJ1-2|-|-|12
TGCAGCGTTAACCAACAGGGACATGGCTACACCTTC
CSVNQQGHGYTF
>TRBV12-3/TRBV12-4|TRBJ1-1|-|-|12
TGTGCCAGCAGTCCCTCGGGTCCAGAAGCTTTCTTT
CASSPSGPEAFF
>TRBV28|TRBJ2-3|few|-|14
TGTGCCAGCAGCCAAGGGCTTCTGCGCTCTACGCAGTATTTT
CASSQGLLRSTQYF
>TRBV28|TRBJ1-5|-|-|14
TGTGCCAGCAGTTTCCGGGGTCCGGAGCAGCCCCAGCATTTT
CASSFRGPEQPQHF
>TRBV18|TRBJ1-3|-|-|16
TGTGCCAGCTCACCATCCGGGCCCCGCTCTGGAAACACCATATATTTT
CASSPSGPRSGNTIYF
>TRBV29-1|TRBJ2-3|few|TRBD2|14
TGCAGCTCAACGGGGAGGGGCACCACAGATACGCAGTATTTT
CSSTGRGTTDTQYF
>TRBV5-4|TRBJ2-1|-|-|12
TGTGCCAGCAGCCAGGGAAGTCGGGAGCAGTTCTTC
CASSQGSREQFF
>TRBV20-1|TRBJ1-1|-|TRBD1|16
TGCAGTGCTAGACCACCAGCCAGGGGGATGAACACTGAAGCTTTCTTT
CSARPPARGMNTEAFF
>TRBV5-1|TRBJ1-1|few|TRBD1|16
TGCGCCAGCAGCTTGGGTGACAGGGTTGGAGGGACTGAAGCTTTCTTT
CASSLGDRVGGTEAFF
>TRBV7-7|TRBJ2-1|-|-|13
TGTGCCAGCAGCTTAGCTCTATTGAATGAGCAGTTCTTC
CASSLALLNEQFF
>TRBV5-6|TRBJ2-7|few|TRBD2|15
TGTGCCAGCAGCTCCGGGACTAGCGGGGGCTACGAGCAGTACTTC
CASSSGTSGGYEQYF
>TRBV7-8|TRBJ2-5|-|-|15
TGTGCCAGCAGCCGGGACGGGGCAGCTCAAGAGACCCAGTACTTC
CASSRDGAAQETQYF
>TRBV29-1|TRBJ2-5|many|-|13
TGCAGCGTTATGAGGGGGAACCAAGAGACCCAGTACTTC
CSVMRGNQETQYF
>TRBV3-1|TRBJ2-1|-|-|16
TGTGCCAGCAGCCAAGGCGCGGGACGTGGATACAATGAGCAGTTCTTC
CASSQGAGRGYNEQFF
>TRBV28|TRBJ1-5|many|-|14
TGTGCCAGCAGTTTATTAGGTAGCAATCAGCCCCAGCATTTT
CASSLLGSNQPQHF
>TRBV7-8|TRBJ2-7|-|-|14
TGTGCCAGCAGCTTTAATCCGGAGACGGATGAGCAGTACTTC
CASSFNPETDEQYF
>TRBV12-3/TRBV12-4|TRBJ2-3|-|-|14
TGTGCCAGCAGCGAATACGACCCCCGGGATACGCAGTATTTT
CASSEYDPRDTQYF
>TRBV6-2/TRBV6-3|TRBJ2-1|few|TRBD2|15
TGTGCCAGCAGTTACACTAGCGGGTCCTACAATGAGCAGTTCTTC
CASSYTSGSYNEQFF
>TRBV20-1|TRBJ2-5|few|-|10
TGCAGTGCTATTTGGGGGACCCAGTACTTC
CSAIWGTQYF
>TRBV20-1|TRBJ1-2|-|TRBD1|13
TGCAGTGCCACGGGTGGGACAGGGTATGGCTACACCTTC
CSATGGTGYGYTF
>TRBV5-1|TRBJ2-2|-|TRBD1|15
TGCGCCAGCAGCCCAGGGACAGCGATTACCGGGGAGCTGTTTTTT
CASSPGTAITGELFF
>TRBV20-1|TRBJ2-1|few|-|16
TGCAGTGCTAGAGATTCCGTGAGGGGGTACTACAATGAGCAGTTCTTC
CSARDSVRGYYNEQFF
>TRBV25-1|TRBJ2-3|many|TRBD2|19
TGTGCCAGCAGTGAAGAACCGCTAGCGGGGGAACCCAACACAGATACGCAGTATTTT
CASSEEPLAGEPNTDTQYF
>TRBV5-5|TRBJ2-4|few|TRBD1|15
TGTGCCAGCAGCGAACCGGGACAGGGAGGTCACATTCAGTACTTC
CASSEPGQGGHIQYF
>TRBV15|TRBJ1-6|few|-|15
TGTGCCACCAGCAACTACAGGGAGTATAATTCACCCCTCCACTTT
CATSNYREYNSPLHF
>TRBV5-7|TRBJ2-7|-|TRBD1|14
TGTGCCAGCAGCTTGGAACAGGGGGGTGACGAGCAGTACTTC
CASSLEQGGDEQYF
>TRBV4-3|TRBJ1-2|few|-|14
TGCGCCAGCAGCCAAGATCAAGGGATCTATGGCTACACCTTC
CASSQDQGIYGYTF
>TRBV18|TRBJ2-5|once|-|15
TGTGCCAGCTCCTTTGGAGGGGGTTTCCAAGAGACCCAGTACTTC
CASSFGGGFQETQYF
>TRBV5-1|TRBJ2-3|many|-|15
TGCGCCAGCATATTAGGAGGAGGGTGGTCAGATACGCAGTATTTT
CASILGGGWSDTQYF
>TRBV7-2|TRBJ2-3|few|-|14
TGTGCCAGCAGCTTGAGGGGAGTGCTCCTTACGCAGTATTTT
CASSLRGVLLTQYF
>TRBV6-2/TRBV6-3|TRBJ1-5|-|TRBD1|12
TGTGCCAGCAGTTACACGGACAGGGCCCAGCATTTT
CASSYTDRAQHF
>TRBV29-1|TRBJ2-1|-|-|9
TGCAGCGTTGACGCCGGCCAGTTCTTC
CSVDAGQFF
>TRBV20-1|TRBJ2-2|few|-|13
TGCAGTGCCAGGGACTTTAACACCGGGGAGCTGTTTTTT
CSARDFNTGELFF
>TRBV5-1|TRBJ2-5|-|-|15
TGCGCCAGCAGCTCTGACCGGACTACTCAAGAGACCCAGTACTTC
CASSSDRTTQETQYF